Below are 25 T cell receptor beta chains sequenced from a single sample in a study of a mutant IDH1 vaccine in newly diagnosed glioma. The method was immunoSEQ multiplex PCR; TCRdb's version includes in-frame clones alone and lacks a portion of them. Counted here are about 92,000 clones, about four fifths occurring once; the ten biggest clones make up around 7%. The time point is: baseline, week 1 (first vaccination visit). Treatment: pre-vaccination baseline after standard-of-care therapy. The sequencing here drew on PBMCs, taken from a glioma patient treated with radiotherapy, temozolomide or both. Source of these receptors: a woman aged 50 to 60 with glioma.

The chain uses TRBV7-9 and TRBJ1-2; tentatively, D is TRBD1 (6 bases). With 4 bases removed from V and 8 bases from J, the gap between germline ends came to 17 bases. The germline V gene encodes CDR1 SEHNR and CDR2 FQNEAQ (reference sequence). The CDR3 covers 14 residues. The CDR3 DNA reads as TGTGCCAGCAGCTATGGGTCGGACAGTCGAGGCTACACCTTC. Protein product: CASSYGSDSRGYTF.

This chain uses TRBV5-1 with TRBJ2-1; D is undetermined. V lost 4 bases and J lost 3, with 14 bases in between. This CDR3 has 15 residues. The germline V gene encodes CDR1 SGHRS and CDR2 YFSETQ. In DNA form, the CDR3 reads TGCGCCAGCAGCAAAGACCCGACGGGCTACAATGAGCAGTTCTTC. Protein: CASSKDPTGYNEQFF.

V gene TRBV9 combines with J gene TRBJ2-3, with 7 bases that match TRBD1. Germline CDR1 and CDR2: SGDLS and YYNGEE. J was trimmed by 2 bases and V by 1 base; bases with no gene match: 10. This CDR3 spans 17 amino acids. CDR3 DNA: TGTGCCAGCAGCGTAAGTGGCAGGACAGGACTCACAGATACGCAGTATTTT. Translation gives CASSVSGRTGLTDTQYF. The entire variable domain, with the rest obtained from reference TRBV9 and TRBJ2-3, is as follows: DSGVTQTPKHLITATGQRVTLRCSPRSGDLSVYWYQQSLDQGLQFLIQYYNGEERAKGNILERFSAQQFPDLHSELNLSSLELGDSALYFCASSVSGRTGLTDTQYFGPGTRLTVL.

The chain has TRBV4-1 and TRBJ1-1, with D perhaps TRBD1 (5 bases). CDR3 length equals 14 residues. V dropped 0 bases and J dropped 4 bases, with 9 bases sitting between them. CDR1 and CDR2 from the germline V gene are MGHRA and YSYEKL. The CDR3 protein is CASSQDRDSTEAFF. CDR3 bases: TGCGCCAGCAGCCAAGATCGAGACAGCACTGAAGCTTTCTTT.

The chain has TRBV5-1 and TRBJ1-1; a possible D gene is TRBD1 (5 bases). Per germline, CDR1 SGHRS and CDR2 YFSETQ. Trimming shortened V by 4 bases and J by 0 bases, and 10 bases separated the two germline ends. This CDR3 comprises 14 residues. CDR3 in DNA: TGCGCCAGCAGCCCCAGGGCCATGAACACTGAAGCTTTCTTT. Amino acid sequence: CASSPRAMNTEAFF.

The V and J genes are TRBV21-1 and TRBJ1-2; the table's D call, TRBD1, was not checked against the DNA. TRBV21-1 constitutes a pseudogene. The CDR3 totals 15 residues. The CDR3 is CASSKHGQGNYGYTF. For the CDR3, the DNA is TGTGCCAGCAGCAAACACGGACAGGGGAACTATGGCTACACCTTC.

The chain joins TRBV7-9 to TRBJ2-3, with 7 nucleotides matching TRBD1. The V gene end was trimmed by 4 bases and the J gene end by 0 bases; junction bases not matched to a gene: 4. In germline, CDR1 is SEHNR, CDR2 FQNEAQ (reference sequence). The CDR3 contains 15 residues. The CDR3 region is CASSSGGQSTDTQYF. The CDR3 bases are TGTGCCAGCAGCTCAGGGGGACAGAGCACAGATACGCAGTATTTT.

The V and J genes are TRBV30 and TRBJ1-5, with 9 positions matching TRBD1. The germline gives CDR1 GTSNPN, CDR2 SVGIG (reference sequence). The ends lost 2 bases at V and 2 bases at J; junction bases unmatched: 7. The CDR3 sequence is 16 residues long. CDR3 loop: CAWSRDRVTGNQPQHF. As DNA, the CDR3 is TGTGCCTGGAGTAGGGACAGGGTAACAGGCAATCAGCCCCAGCATTTT.

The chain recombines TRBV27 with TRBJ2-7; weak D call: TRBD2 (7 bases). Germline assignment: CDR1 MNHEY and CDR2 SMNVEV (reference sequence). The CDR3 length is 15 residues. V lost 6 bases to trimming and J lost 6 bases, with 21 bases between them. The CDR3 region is CASSPTRTGGAEQYF. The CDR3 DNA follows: TGTGCCAGCAGCCCCACACGCACGGGGGGCGCCGAGCAGTACTTC.

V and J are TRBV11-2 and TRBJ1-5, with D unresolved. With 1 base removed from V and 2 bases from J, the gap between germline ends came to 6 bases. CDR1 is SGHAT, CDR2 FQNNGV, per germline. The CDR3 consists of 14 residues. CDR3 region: CASSLGQGNQPQHF. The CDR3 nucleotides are TGTGCCAGCAGCTTAGGGCAGGGCAATCAGCCCCAGCATTTT.

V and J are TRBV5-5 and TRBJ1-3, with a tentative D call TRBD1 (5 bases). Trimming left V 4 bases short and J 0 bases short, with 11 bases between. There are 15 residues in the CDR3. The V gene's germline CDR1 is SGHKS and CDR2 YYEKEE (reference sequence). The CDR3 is CASSRTGISGNTIYF. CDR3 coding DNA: TGTGCCAGCAGCCGTACAGGTATCTCTGGAAACACCATATATTTT.

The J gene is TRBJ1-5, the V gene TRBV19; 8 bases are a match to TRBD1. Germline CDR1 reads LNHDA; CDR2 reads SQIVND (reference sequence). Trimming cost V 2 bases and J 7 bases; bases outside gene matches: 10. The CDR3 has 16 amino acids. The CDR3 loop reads CASSIPDRGLGQPQHF. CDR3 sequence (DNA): TGTGCCAGTAGTATACCCGACAGGGGTTTGGGACAGCCCCAGCATTTT.

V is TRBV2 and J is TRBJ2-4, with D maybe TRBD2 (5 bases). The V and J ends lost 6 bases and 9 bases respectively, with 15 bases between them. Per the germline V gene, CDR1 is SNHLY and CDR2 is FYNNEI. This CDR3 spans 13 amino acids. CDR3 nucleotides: TGTGCCAGCAGAGCATTAGCAGGAGGCATTCAGTACTTC. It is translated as CASRALAGGIQYF. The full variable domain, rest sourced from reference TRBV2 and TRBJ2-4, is EPEVTQTPSHQVTQMGQEVILRCVPISNHLYFYWYRQILGQKVEFLVSFYNNEISEKSEIFDDQFSVERPDGSNFTLKIRSTKLEDSAMYFCASRALAGGIQYFGAGTRLSVL.

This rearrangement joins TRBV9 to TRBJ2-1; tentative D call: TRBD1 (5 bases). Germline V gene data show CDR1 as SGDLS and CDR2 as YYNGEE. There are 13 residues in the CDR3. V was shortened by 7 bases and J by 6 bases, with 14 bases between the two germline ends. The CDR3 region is CASAGLGGNEQFF. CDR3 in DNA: TGTGCCAGCGCAGGGTTGGGTGGCAATGAGCAGTTCTTC.

The CDR3 bases are TGTGCCAGCAGCCCCCCCGGACAGGGGAGCTATGGCTACACCTTC. It is translated as CASSPPGQGSYGYTF. V is TRBV5-5 and J is TRBJ1-2; 9 nucleotides line up with TRBD1. J gave up 4 bases and V 4 bases, and 8 bases lay outside the gene matches. The CDR3 totals 15 residues. Germline V gene data show CDR1 as SGHKS and CDR2 as YYEKEE (reference sequence).

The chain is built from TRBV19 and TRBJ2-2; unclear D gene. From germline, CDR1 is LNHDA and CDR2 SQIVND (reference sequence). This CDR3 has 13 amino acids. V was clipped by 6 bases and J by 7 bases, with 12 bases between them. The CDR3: CASRRGENGELFF. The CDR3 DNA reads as TGTGCCAGTAGGAGAGGTGAAAACGGGGAGCTGTTTTTT.

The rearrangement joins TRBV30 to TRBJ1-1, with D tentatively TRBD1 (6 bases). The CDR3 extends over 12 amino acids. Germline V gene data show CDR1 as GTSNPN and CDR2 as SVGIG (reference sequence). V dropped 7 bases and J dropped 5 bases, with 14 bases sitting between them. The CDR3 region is CASDQGGTEAFF. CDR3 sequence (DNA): TGTGCCTCCGACCAAGGGGGGACTGAAGCTTTCTTT.

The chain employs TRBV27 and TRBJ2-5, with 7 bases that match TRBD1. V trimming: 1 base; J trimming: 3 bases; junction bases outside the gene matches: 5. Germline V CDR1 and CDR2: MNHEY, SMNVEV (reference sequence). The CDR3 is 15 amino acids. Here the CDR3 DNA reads TGTGCCAGCAGTTTATTCGGGCAGGGGGAAGAGACCCAGTACTTC. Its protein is CASSLFGQGEETQYF.

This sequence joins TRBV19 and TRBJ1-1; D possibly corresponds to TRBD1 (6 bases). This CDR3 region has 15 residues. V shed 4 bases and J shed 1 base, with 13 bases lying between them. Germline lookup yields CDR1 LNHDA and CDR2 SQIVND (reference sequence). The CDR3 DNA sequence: TGTGCCAGTAGTAGAAGGACAGAAAGGAACACTGAAGCTTTCTTT. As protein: CASSRRTERNTEAFF.

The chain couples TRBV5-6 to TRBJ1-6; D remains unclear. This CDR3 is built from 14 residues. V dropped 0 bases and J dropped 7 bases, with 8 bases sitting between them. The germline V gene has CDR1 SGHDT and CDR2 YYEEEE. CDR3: CASSLAGANSPLHF. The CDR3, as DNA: TGTGCCAGCAGCTTGGCCGGAGCCAATTCACCCCTCCACTTT.

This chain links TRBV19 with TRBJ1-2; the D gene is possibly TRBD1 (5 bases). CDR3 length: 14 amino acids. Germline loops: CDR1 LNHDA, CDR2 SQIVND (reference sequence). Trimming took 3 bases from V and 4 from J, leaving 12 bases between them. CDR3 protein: CASSIQGGGYGYTF. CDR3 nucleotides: TGTGCCAGTAGTATTCAAGGCGGGGGCTATGGCTACACCTTC.

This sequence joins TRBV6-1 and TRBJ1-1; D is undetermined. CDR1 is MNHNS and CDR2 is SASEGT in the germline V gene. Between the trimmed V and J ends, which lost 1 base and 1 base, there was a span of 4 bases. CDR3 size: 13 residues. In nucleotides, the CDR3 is TGTGCCAGCAGTGAAGTGGGGAACACTGAAGCTTTCTTT. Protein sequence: CASSEVGNTEAFF.

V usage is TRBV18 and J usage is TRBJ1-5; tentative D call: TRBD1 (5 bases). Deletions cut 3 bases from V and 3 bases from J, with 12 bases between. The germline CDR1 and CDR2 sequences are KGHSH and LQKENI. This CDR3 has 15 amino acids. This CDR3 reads CASSPWGDYNQPQHF. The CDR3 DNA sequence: TGTGCCAGCTCACCCTGGGGGGATTACAATCAGCCCCAGCATTTT.

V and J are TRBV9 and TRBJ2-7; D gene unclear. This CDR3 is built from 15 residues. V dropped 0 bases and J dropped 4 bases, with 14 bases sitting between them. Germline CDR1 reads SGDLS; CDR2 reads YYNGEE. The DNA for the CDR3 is TGTGCCAGCAGCGTAGCGGCCACTCAGATATACGAGCAGTACTTC. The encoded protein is CASSVAATQIYEQYF.

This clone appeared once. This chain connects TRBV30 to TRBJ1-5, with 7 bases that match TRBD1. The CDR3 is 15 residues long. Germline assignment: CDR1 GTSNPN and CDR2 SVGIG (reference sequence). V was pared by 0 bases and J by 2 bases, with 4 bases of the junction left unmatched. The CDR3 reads CAWSVGDSRNQPQHF. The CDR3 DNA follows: TGTGCCTGGAGTGTAGGGGACAGTCGCAATCAGCCCCAGCATTTT.